The T cell receptor beta chain described here comes from a study of T cell repertoires in cytomegalovirus infection. The overall study: Both a matching HLA type and CMV infection were indicated by public TCR beta signatures.

The length of the CDR3 is 14 residues. V was trimmed by 3 bases and J by 1 base, leaving 12 bases between them. Germline assignment: CDR1 DFQATT and CDR2 SNEGSKA (reference sequence). General study results and limits: The ex vivo response was dominated by HLA-C-restricted CMV-specific TCR beta clonotypes. Cumulative public TCR beta family frequency identified CMV carriers with the relevant HLA.

This clonotype was counted many times. Its specificity is unknown. TCRdb passed the reads through MiXCR, listing each CDR3 protein once. The sample has about 310,000 distinct CDR3 sequences; around a sixth are singletons. The receptor comes from a human donor in good health (CMV status not recorded). Some clones in this sample may be carry-over from other donors' samples. J is TRBJ2-5 and V is TRBV20-1, with D possibly matching TRBD2 (6 bases). The sequenced sample consisted of PBMCs. The chain's CDR3 is CSASPGLTQETQYF. DNA for the CDR3: TGCAGTGCTAGTCCTGGACTAACCCAAGAGACCCAGTACTTC.